The source of this TCR beta chain is a study of T cell responses to AZD1222 COVID-19 vaccine. Overall study findings and caveats: Breadth and depth of Spike-specific TCRs rose after two AZD1222 doses. Among vaccine-associated CD4 TCRs, coverage spanned spike, with dominance at 160-218 and 743-854. Most donors were white British, females outnumbered males, and clonal diversity was possibly underestimated.

In regard to this clone: Its specificity is unknown.

Repertoires were generated with immunoSEQ multiplex PCR, while TCRdb's copy carries only in-frame clones and drops some. The sample includes about 90,000 clones, 75% to 90% of them seen just once. Looked up from germline, CDR1 is SNHLY and CDR2 is FYNNEI. Trimming removed 6 bases from V and 7 bases from J; junction bases left unmatched: 13. The CDR3 is made up of 16 amino acids. The input for sequencing was peripheral blood, taken on day 0 of AZD1222 vaccination. The clonotype comes from an adult in good health. The genes are TRBV2 and TRBJ1-2; TRBD1 matches at 11 bases. The CDR3 reads CASSPTRTGGEGGYTF. The CDR3 region has the DNA TGTGCCAGCAGCCCCACCCGGACAGGGGGCGAGGGTGGCTACACCTTC.